Below, 14 T cell receptor beta chains from the same sample are listed, as sequenced in a study of blood T cell repertoires in COVID-19. Assay used: immunoSEQ multiplex PCR; TCRdb lists only in-frame clones, some missing. Found here are approximately 160,000 clones, approximately 82% of them singletons; the top ten hold 3.6%. Sequenced sample: PBMCs or T cells enriched from blood (not recorded which). These receptors all stem from a woman aged 45-59 years in a cohort exposed to, infected with or recovered from COVID-19 (not recorded which).

The chain links TRBV19 to TRBJ1-5; no clear D. This CDR3 has 15 residues. CDR1 LNHDA and CDR2 SQIVND come from the germline V gene (reference sequence). The V and J ends lost 6 bases and 3 bases respectively, with 15 bases between them. In DNA form, the CDR3 reads TGTGCCAGTAGCAAATTCGCGGAATTCAATCAGCCCCAGCATTTT. As protein: CASSKFAEFNQPQHF.

The chain is built from TRBV5-4 and TRBJ2-3; 10 bases match TRBD2. The CDR3 is 18 residues long. Germline CDR1 is SGHNT and CDR2 is YYREEE (reference sequence). With 4 bases clipped from V and 5 bases from J, the junction kept 16 bases outside the gene matches. This CDR3 is CASSPNRPAGGQGDTQYF. The CDR3 coding sequence is TGTGCCAGCAGCCCCAACCGCCCAGCGGGGGGGCAGGGAGATACGCAGTATTTT.

The chain employs TRBV10-3 and TRBJ2-3, with 10 bases fitting TRBD1. Germline V lookup: CDR1 ENHRY, CDR2 SYGVKD. This CDR3 region has 14 residues. V was clipped by 11 bases and J by 2 bases; unmatched bases: 7. Written as DNA, the CDR3 is TGTGCCGTCGCCGGGACAGGGGACACAGATACGCAGTATTTT. Translation gives CAVAGTGDTDTQYF.

The CDR3 nucleotides are TGTGCCAGCAGCCAAGTAACAGACAATTCACCCCTCCACTTT. It yields the protein CASSQVTDNSPLHF. V is TRBV4-2 and J is TRBJ1-6; D is unclear. This CDR3 region has 14 residues. Trimming removed 1 base at V and 7 bases at J, with 8 bases between. In germline, CDR1 is LGHNA, CDR2 YNFKEQ.

J is TRBJ1-4 and V is TRBV7-8, with 7 bases that match TRBD1. Germline V gives CDR1 SGHVS, CDR2 FQNEAQ. This CDR3 contains 15 residues. V was clipped by 5 bases and J by 8 bases; unmatched bases: 11. The CDR3 reads CASSLSGGSGEKLFF. DNA for the CDR3: TGTGCCAGCAGCCTTTCAGGGGGGTCGGGAGAAAAACTGTTTTTT.

The chain recombines TRBV6-2 or TRBV6-3 with TRBJ1-1; D not resolved. The germline V gene encodes CDR1 MNHEY and CDR2 SVGEGT. Trimming cost V 5 bases and J 5 bases, with 9 bases left between them. The CDR3 is 12 amino acids. CDR3: CASSKTITEAFF. CDR3 nucleotide sequence: TGTGCCAGCAGTAAGACTATAACTGAAGCTTTCTTT.

This sequence joins TRBV7-6 and TRBJ1-2; 8 bases align to TRBD1. Trimming at V came to 1 base and at J to 2 bases, leaving 3 bases not matched to a gene. There are 15 residues in the CDR3. Germline V lookup: CDR1 SGHVS, CDR2 FNYEAQ. In DNA form, the CDR3 reads TGTGCCAGCAGCTTAGGGGACAGGACGAACTATGGCTACACCTTC. It encodes CASSLGDRTNYGYTF.

The V and J genes are TRBV7-3 and TRBJ2-5, with 10 bases aligning to TRBD2. The length of the CDR3 is 15 residues. J was trimmed by 4 bases and V by 5 bases; bases with no gene match: 7. Germline CDR1 and CDR2: SGHTA and FQGTGA. The CDR3 is CASSLSGRALETQYF. The CDR3 DNA sequence: TGTGCCAGCAGCCTGAGCGGGAGGGCGCTAGAGACCCAGTACTTC.

The rearrangement uses TRBV28 and TRBJ1-2; a possible D gene is TRBD1 (6 bases). Germline loops: CDR1 MDHEN, CDR2 SYDVKM. Between the trimmed V and J ends, which lost 3 bases and 0 bases, there was a span of 17 bases. The CDR3 contains 17 residues. The CDR3 sequence: CASSLGHRAQANYGYTF. In DNA form, the CDR3 reads TGTGCCAGCAGTTTGGGGCACAGGGCCCAAGCTAACTATGGCTACACCTTC.

The V and J genes are TRBV12-5 and TRBJ2-3; no reliable D call. The ends were cut back, 5 bases at V and 1 base at J, with 10 bases in the middle. This CDR3 contains 14 residues. CDR1 and CDR2 from the germline V gene are LGHNT and FRNRAP. This CDR3 is CASGQDLGTDTQYF. The DNA for the CDR3 is TGTGCTAGTGGTCAAGATCTAGGCACAGATACGCAGTATTTT.

The chain carries TRBV3-1 (or the pseudogene TRBV3-2) and TRBJ2-7; 14 nucleotides match TRBD2. The CDR3 covers 16 residues. Germline CDR1 and CDR2: LGHDT and YNNKEL (reference sequence). Trimming cost V 4 bases and J 4 bases; bases outside gene matches: 6. Written as DNA, the CDR3 is TGTGCCAGCAGCCGCGGACTAGCGGGAGGAACTTACGAGCAGTACTTC. Translating it yields CASSRGLAGGTYEQYF.

The chain uses TRBV7-2 and TRBJ2-2, with D hard to call. Trimming removed 5 bases from V and 0 bases from J, with 13 bases in between. The CDR3 totals 16 residues. Germline V CDR1 and CDR2: SGHTA, FQGNSA. The CDR3 sequence is CASSKSVVANTGELFF. The CDR3 DNA reads TGTGCCAGCAGCAAATCCGTAGTGGCGAACACCGGGGAGCTGTTTTTT.

The CDR3 nucleotides read TGTGCCAGCAGCTTAGGGGCTTCTGAATGGACAGATACGCAGTATTTT. It is translated as CASSLGASEWTDTQYF. This sequence joins TRBV7-9 and TRBJ2-3; D unclear. The CDR3 extends over 16 amino acids. Trimming cost V 1 base and J 3 bases, with 14 bases left between them. From germline, CDR1 is SEHNR and CDR2 FQNEAQ (reference sequence). The variable domain in full, completed from reference TRBV7-9 and TRBJ2-3, reads DTGVSQNPRHKITKRGQNVTFRCDPISEHNRLYWYRQTLGQGPEFLTYFQNEAQLEKSRLLSDRFSAERPKGSFSTLEIQRTEQGDSAMYLCASSLGASEWTDTQYFGPGTRLTVL.

The gene calls are TRBV7-9 and TRBJ2-5; D may be TRBD1 (5 bases). The germline V gene encodes CDR1 SEHNR and CDR2 FQNEAQ (reference sequence). The CDR3 is made up of 17 amino acids. V lost 4 bases and J lost 4, with 22 bases in between. CDR3 DNA: TGTGCCAGCAGCTCACCGATACTTCAGGGAATAGGAGAGACCCAGTACTTC. Its protein product is CASSSPILQGIGETQYF.